The TCR beta chain described here comes from a study of blood T cell repertoires in COVID-19. Produced via immunoSEQ multiplex PCR; TCRdb's table is partial and in-frame only. There are roughly 700,000 clones in the sample; 85% to 90% occur only once, and around 0.3% lies in the top ten. The CDR3 is 14 residues long. The ends were cut back, 0 bases at V and 7 bases at J, with 9 bases in the middle. Germline CDR1 MNHNY, CDR2 SVGAGI (reference sequence). The source material was peripheral blood. The rearrangement links TRBV6-6 to TRBJ2-2, with a tentative D call TRBD2 (5 bases). The receptor was derived from a woman in her late teens or twenties with acute or convalescent COVID-19. The CDR3 loop reads CASSYSPRGGELFF. The DNA of the CDR3 is TGTGCCAGCAGTTACTCCCCCCGGGGCGGGGAGCTGTTTTTT.